This T cell receptor (beta chain) is drawn from a study of regulatory T cells in long-lasting Graves disease. Study conclusions and caveats: With persistent disease, TRBV28, TRBJ1-2 and TRBJ2-5 were the favored segments.

Sequencing libraries for TCR beta were prepared with iRepertoire HTBI primers and Arm-PCR of CDR3 regions. TCRdb used MiXCR to reprocess the multiplex PCR reads, holding one entry per CDR3 protein. The sample gives some 300,000 distinct CDR3 sequences, 22% of which show up once; 45% to 70% is in the top ten. With 4 bases removed from V and 1 base from J, the gap between germline ends came to 7 bases. The CDR3 is made up of 13 amino acids. This clonotype was detected many times. Its antigen remains unknown. The time point denotes: persistent/refractory GD, antithyroid drugs over 5 years with positive TRAb. After RNA was extracted from PBMCs, the TCR library was made from it.

The clonotype originates from a female donor with Graves disease. Material: peripheral blood mononuclear cells (PBMCs), obtained when the disease was refractory, from a patient treated with antithyroid drugs. The chain couples TRBV12-3 or TRBV12-4 to TRBJ1-1, with D possibly TRBD1 on 5 matching bases. The CDR3, as DNA: TGTGCCAGCAGTTGGGACGGGAACACTGAAGCTTTCTTT. Translated, it gives CASSWDGNTEAFF.